A single T cell receptor (beta chain) is shown here with its context. Its antigen is not known. Deletions cut 4 bases from V and 5 bases from J, with 11 bases between. CDR3 length: 12 residues. Germline assignment: CDR1 SQVTM and CDR2 ANQGSEA. Semi-nested PCR with Nested Universal Primer A followed constant-region reverse priming of full-length variable regions. TCRdb used MiXCR to reprocess the 5' RACE reads, holding one entry per CDR3 protein. This table has about 53,000 distinct CDR3 sequences, around 26% appearing once. Study-level findings and limits: The TCR gene usage of tumor memory CD4+ T cells clustered together with blood and lymph node memory CD4+ cells and with lymph node naive CD4+ cells. The larger-cohort validation was restricted to a single TCR beta V-J rearrangement rather than whole repertoires. Tumor Treg TCRs overlapped most with tumor naive CD4+ cells.

The source material was tumor-infiltrating naive CD4+ T cells sorted from the breast tumor. Described subset: naive CD4+ T cells, CD4+CD45RA+CD25-. The chain employs TRBV29-1 and TRBJ1-2, with a weak D call TRBD1 (6 bases). This receptor was identified in a female donor with breast cancer. In DNA, the CDR3 is TGCAGCGTTGGGTCAGGGGCGTATGGCTACACCTTC. Translation: CSVGSGAYGYTF.